This T cell receptor beta chain was recovered during a study of vaccination and CD4 T cells after COVID-19. The sample's treatment: approximately 10-day PBMC culture with coronavirus spike peptide pools or control peptides (ViraFEST assay). Cultured CD4+ T cell DNA underwent sequencing with the Oncomine TCR Beta short-read assay. TCRdb recomputed calls from the PCR reads with MiXCR, one row per CDR3 protein. The sample lists around 19,000 distinct CDR3 sequences, roughly 43% seen once, with about 6.3% in the top ten. V was clipped by 5 bases and J by 1 base, with 11 bases between them. Germline lookup yields CDR1 MNHNS and CDR2 SASEGT. The CDR3 has 14 amino acids. This clonotype has just a few counts. The antigen remains unidentified.

The V gene is TRBV6-1, the J gene TRBJ1-1, with D tentatively TRBD1 (5 bases). This clonotype was obtained from a human donor who had recovered from COVID-19. Here the sequenced sample was CD4+ T cells from blood, cultured in vitro, taken before SARS-CoV-2 vaccination. CDR3 bases: TGTGCCAGCAGTCCGCCCAGGGCGAACACTGAAGCTTTCTTT. Protein sequence: CASSPPRANTEAFF.